The clone carrying this T cell receptor (beta chain) was recorded only once. This specimen comes from a study of STAT5B mutations in CD4+ large granular lymphocyte leukemia. This was a survey-level run. Some clones are missing from TCRdb's copy, which holds only in-frame ones; the method was immunoSEQ multiplex PCR. The sample has tens of thousands of clones; roughly 65% are singletons. Sequencing input: CD4+ T cells from blood buffy coats. This sequence originates from a human donor in good health.

CDR3 amino acids: CASSLTPGLANSNTQYF. The CDR3 DNA follows: TGTGCCAGCAGTCTTACCCCGGGACTAGCGAACTCGAATACGCAGTATTTT. The genes are TRBV27 and TRBJ2-3; 10 bases line up with TRBD2. Trimming removed 5 bases from V and 7 bases from J; junction bases left unmatched: 15. The CDR3 sequence is 17 residues long. CDR1 is MNHEY and CDR2 is SMNVEV in the germline V gene (reference sequence).